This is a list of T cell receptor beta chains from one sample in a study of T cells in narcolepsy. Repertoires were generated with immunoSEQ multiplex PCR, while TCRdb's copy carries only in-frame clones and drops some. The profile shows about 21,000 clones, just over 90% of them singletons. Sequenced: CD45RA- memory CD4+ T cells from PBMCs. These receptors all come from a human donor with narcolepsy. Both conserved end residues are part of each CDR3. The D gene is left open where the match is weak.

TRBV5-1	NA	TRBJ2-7	TGCGCCAGCAGCTTCGCGGGATACGAGCAGTACTTC	CASSFAGYEQYF
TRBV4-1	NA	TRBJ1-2	TGCGCCAGCAGCCAAGAGGGACGCTATGGCTACACCTTC	CASSQEGRYGYTF
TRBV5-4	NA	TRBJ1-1	TGTGCCAGCAGCTTCTCCAGAATGAACACTGAAGCTTTCTTT	CASSFSRMNTEAFF
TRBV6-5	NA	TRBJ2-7	TGTGCCAGCAGTTACTCCCAGGGCTACGAGCAGTACTTC	CASSYSQGYEQYF
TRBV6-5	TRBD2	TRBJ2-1	TGTGCCAGCAGTTACGGGGGAGCGGGAGCGAACAATGAGCAGTTCTTC	CASSYGGAGANNEQFF
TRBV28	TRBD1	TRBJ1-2	TGTGCCAGCAGTTCCCCCGGGACAGGGGGCTATGGCTACACCTTC	CASSSPGTGGYGYTF
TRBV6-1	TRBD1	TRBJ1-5	TGTGCCAGCACCTTAGGAGGGGGCAACCAGCCCCAGCATTTT	CASTLGGGNQPQHF
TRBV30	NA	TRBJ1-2	TGTGCCTGGAGTGAGTGGGTTTATGGCTACACCTTC	CAWSEWVYGYTF
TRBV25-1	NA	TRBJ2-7	TGTGCCAGCAGTAGAAACTACGAGCAGTACTTC	CASSRNYEQYF
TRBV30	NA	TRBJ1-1	TGTGCCTGGACAGGGGATAAGACTGAAGCTTTCTTT	CAWTGDKTEAFF
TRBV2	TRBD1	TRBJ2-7	TGTGCCAGCAGGGTAAACAGGGGGCCCACCTACGAGCAGTACTTC	CASRVNRGPTYEQYF
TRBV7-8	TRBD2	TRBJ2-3	TGTGCCAGCAGCTCCCGGACTAGCGCGTCCACAGATACGCAGTATTTT	CASSSRTSASTDTQYF
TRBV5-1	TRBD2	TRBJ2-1	TGCGCCAGCAGCTTGTCCCGACTAGCGGGAGGGCTCGCGAATGAGCAGTTCTTC	CASSLSRLAGGLANEQFF
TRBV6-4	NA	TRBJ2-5	TGTGCCAGCAGTGAGGATTCGAGGCAGACCCAGTACTTC	CASSEDSRQTQYF
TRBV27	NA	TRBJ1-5	TGTGCCAGCAGTTTCGAAGCCTATAGCAATCAGCCCCAGCATTTT	CASSFEAYSNQPQHF
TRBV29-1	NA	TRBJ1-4	TGCAGCGTTGAAACCCGACAGGCTGGGAATGAAAAACTGTTTTTT	CSVETRQAGNEKLFF
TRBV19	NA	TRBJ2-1	TGTGCCAGTAGTATAGATATGAGTACTGAGCAGTTCTTC	CASSIDMSTEQFF
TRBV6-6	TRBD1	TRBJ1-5	TGTGCCAGCATCAAGGGGACAGATAGCAATCAGCCCCAGCATTTT	CASIKGTDSNQPQHF
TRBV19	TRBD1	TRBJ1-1	TGTGCCAGTAGAAATCCGTGGCGACAGGGGGGGAACACTGAAGCTTTCTTT	CASRNPWRQGGNTEAFF